The 10 T cell receptor beta chains listed next were all sequenced from one sample in a study of read filtering for tumor transcriptome and immune sequencing. The library was built from around 380 ng RNA with molecular barcoded adaptors for alpha/delta and beta/gamma chains. TCRdb re-called the reads with MiXCR, one entry per CDR3 protein. The repertoire holds 30,000 to 45,000 distinct CDR3 sequences, with 14% as singletons. Sequenced material: a population of CD138-negative cells sorted from bone marrow. The receptors shown here come from a donor at least 40 years old with multiple myeloma.

Ten or more counts support this clonotype. This rearrangement joins TRBV7-9 to TRBJ1-1, with 9 bases that match TRBD1. V dropped 5 bases and J dropped 1; count of bases not matched to a gene: 2. Germline lookup yields CDR1 SEHNR and CDR2 FQNEAQ (reference sequence). This CDR3 spans 14 amino acids. CDR3 in DNA: TGTGCCAGCAGCGGGGGACAGGGGAACACTGAAGCTTTCTTT. It specifies CASSGGQGNTEAFF.

This clonotype was found a few times. The chain couples TRBV7-9 to TRBJ1-4, with TRBD1 identical over 9 bases. This CDR3 region has 15 residues. V shed 5 bases, J shed 8 bases, and the junction held 9 bases outside the gene matches. The germline V gene has CDR1 SEHNR and CDR2 FQNEAQ (reference sequence). CDR3: CASSNTGGAEEKLFF. The CDR3, as DNA: TGTGCCAGCAGCAACACAGGGGGCGCGGAGGAAAAACTGTTTTTT. Full variable domain (outside the CDR3, taken from reference TRBV7-9 and TRBJ1-4): DTGVSQNPRHKITKRGQNVTFRCDPISEHNRLYWYRQTLGQGPEFLTYFQNEAQLEKSRLLSDRFSAERPKGSFSTLEIQRTEQGDSAMYLCASSNTGGAEEKLFFGSGTQLSVL.

This clonotype turned up a few times. The DNA of the CDR3 is TGCAGCGTTGGAGTGCGGTCGGCCCAGTACTTC. Amino acid sequence: CSVGVRSAQYF. The rearrangement links TRBV29-1 to TRBJ2-5; D ambiguous. This CDR3 comprises 11 residues. Trimming cost V 4 bases and J 9 bases, with 12 bases left between them. Germline CDR1 SQVTM, CDR2 ANQGSEA.

This clonotype was counted at least ten times. Written as DNA, the CDR3 is TGTGCCAGCTCACGGGGGGATAGCAATCAGCCCCAGCATTTT. Its protein is CASSRGDSNQPQHF. This chain uses TRBV18 with TRBJ1-5, with a tentative D call TRBD1 (5 bases). V was shortened by 4 bases and J by 0 bases, with 7 bases between the two germline ends. The germline V gene has CDR1 KGHSH and CDR2 LQKENI. This CDR3 is 14 amino acids long.

This clonotype was counted ten times or more. The rearrangement joins TRBV28 to TRBJ2-1, with 7 bases that match TRBD2. V lost 4 bases to trimming and J lost 0 bases; unmatched junction nucleotides: 6. Germline values: CDR1 MDHEN, CDR2 SYDVKM. This CDR3 has 16 residues. The CDR3 bases are TGTGCCAGCAGTTCCGTAGCGGGCCGCTCCTACAATGAGCAGTTCTTC. It translates to CASSSVAGRSYNEQFF.

This clonotype was detected ten times or more. This chain connects TRBV2 to TRBJ2-2; unclear D gene. Germline-derived CDR1 and CDR2 are SNHLY and FYNNEI. V was trimmed by 4 bases and J by 7 bases, leaving 13 bases between them. The CDR3 loop spans 14 amino acids. CDR3 protein: CASSALGNIGELFF. The CDR3 DNA follows: TGTGCCAGCAGTGCATTAGGGAATATCGGGGAGCTGTTTTTT.

Details on this clonotype: This sequence may be a read error, since a much larger clone differs from it by one base. As the CDR3 is not closed by the conserved phenylalanine or tryptophan, this likely results from a read error. The chain has TRBV27 and TRBJ2-7; 8 bases fit TRBD2. The CDR3 is made up of 12 amino acids. The ends lost 6 bases at V and 3 bases at J; junction bases unmatched: 1. CDR1 and CDR2 from the germline V gene are MNHEY and SMNVEV (reference sequence). CDR3 amino acids: CASSGTSYEQYL. The CDR3 DNA is TGTGCCAGCAGCGGGACTAGCTACGAGCAGTACCTC.

About this clonotype: A far larger clone is one nucleotide away, so this likely arose from a read error. This rearrangement joins TRBV6-1 to TRBJ2-1, with 12 positions matching TRBD2. Germline V gives CDR1 MNHNS, CDR2 SASEGT. Trimming at V came to 6 bases and at J to 5 bases, leaving 2 bases not matched to a gene. CDR3 length: 14 residues. As DNA, the CDR3 is TGTGCCAGCAGACGACTAGCGGGGGACAATGAGCAGTTCTTC. It encodes CASRRLAGDNEQFF.

This clonotype was counted only a few times. Given a much more abundant clone one base away, this may be a read error. The rearrangement joins TRBV12-3 or TRBV12-4 to TRBJ2-5; 7 bases match TRBD1. CDR3 length equals 12 residues. CDR3 protein: CACSRGRETQYF. CDR3 bases: TGTGCCTGCAGTAGGGGGCGGGAGACCCAGTACTTC.

To note about this clonotype: This clone may be a read error of a much larger clone one base away. The chain links TRBV28 to TRBJ2-7; perhaps TRBD1 as D (5 bases). CDR3 length: 18 residues. The germline V gene has CDR1 MDHEN and CDR2 SYDVKM. V lost 3 bases and J lost 5, with 26 bases in between. CDR3 sequence reads: CASSLSAFLGPLLNEQYF. For the CDR3, the DNA is TGTGCCAGCAGTTTGTCTGCGTTTTTGGGGCCCCTACTGAACGAGCAGTACTTC. The full variable domain, with the rest looked up from reference TRBV28 and TRBJ2-7, is DVKVTQSSRYLVKRTGEKVFLECVQDMDHENMFWYRQDPGLGLRLIYFSYDVKMKEKGDIPEGYSVSREKKERFSLILESASTNQTSMYLCASSLSAFLGPLLNEQYFGPGTRLTVT.